One and the same sample provided the 12 T cell receptor beta chains below, sequenced in a study of a mutant IDH1 vaccine in newly diagnosed glioma. Clones were sequenced by immunoSEQ multiplex PCR, and TCRdb holds only the in-frame ones, with some missing. The sample includes approximately 37,000 clones, approximately 86% of them seen just once. Stated time point: week 47, end of study. Vaccine doses each comprised 300 ug of mutant IDH1 20-mer peptide, with topical imiquimod. No antigens are known for them. The source material was PBMCs, sampled from a glioma patient whose treatment included an IDH1 peptide vaccine. These receptors all stem from a man younger than 30 with glioma. Some clones in this sample may be carry-over from other donors' samples.

The chain uses TRBV6-5 and TRBJ2-7; 8 bases line up with TRBD1. The CDR3 totals 15 residues. Losses at the gene ends were 6 bases for V and 6 bases for J; bases not matched to a gene: 13. Per the germline V gene, CDR1 is MNHEY and CDR2 is SVGAGI. Written as DNA, the CDR3 is TGTGCCAGCAGGTCCACCGGGACAGGTACTGGCGAGCAGTACTTC. Protein: CASRSTGTGTGEQYF.

This chain uses TRBV30 with TRBJ1-2; TRBD1 aligns across 8 bases. With 1 base clipped from V and 4 bases from J, the junction kept 11 bases outside the gene matches. Germline CDR1 reads GTSNPN; CDR2 reads SVGIG (reference sequence). The CDR3 length is 16 residues. CDR3 nucleotides: TGTGCCTGGAGTGGTAAGGCGACAGGGGAGGCCTATGGCTACACCTTC. Amino acid sequence: CAWSGKATGEAYGYTF.

The J gene is TRBJ2-5, the V gene TRBV4-1, with D perhaps given as TRBD1 or TRBD2 (5 bases each). V lost 1 base, J lost 2 bases, and 8 bases lay in between. Germline lookup yields CDR1 MGHRA and CDR2 YSYEKL. This CDR3 has 14 amino acids. The CDR3 spells CASSQVWGQETQYF. In DNA form, the CDR3 reads TGCGCCAGCAGCCAAGTTTGGGGGCAAGAGACCCAGTACTTC.

The rearrangement joins TRBV6-1 to TRBJ2-7, with D tentatively TRBD1 (6 bases). This CDR3 is 12 amino acids long. Germline V gives CDR1 MNHNS, CDR2 SASEGT. V was clipped by 4 bases and J by 7 bases, with 11 bases between them. DNA for the CDR3: TGTGCCAGCAGTGGGACAGCCATTGAGCAGTACTTC. Protein: CASSGTAIEQYF.

This rearrangement joins TRBV5-1 to TRBJ1-3, with unresolved D. The CDR3 runs to 16 residues. V was trimmed by 0 bases and J by 0 bases, leaving 10 bases between them. Germline CDR1 is SGHRS and CDR2 is YFSETQ. CDR3 region: CASSLDGASSGNTIYF. The CDR3 nucleotides are TGCGCCAGCAGCTTGGATGGTGCGAGCTCTGGAAACACCATATATTTT.

This clone was observed a single time. The chain joins TRBV29-1 to TRBJ1-1; D uncertain. This CDR3 spans 14 amino acids. Trimming removed 4 bases at V and 1 base at J, with 13 bases between. Per germline, CDR1 SQVTM and CDR2 ANQGSEA. CDR3 in amino acids: CSVAGLYSNTEAFF. The DNA for the CDR3 is TGCAGCGTTGCCGGACTGTACTCGAACACTGAAGCTTTCTTT.

The rearrangement joins TRBV7-9 to TRBJ1-1; maybe TRBD1 (5 bases). The CDR3 covers 15 residues. Germline V gene sequence: CDR1 SEHNR, CDR2 FQNEAQ (reference sequence). Trimming left V 1 base short and J 0 bases short, with 9 bases between. CDR3 DNA sequence: TGTGCCAGCAGCTTAGGTACAGGTTTGAACACTGAAGCTTTCTTT. Translating it yields CASSLGTGLNTEAFF.

J is TRBJ1-1 and V is TRBV19, with 9 bases aligning to TRBD1. Per germline, CDR1 LNHDA and CDR2 SQIVND (reference sequence). The ends lost 6 bases at V and 8 bases at J; junction bases unmatched: 4. There are 12 residues in the CDR3. CDR3 sequence reads: CASRATGGEAFF. CDR3 DNA: TGTGCCAGTAGGGCGACAGGGGGGGAAGCTTTCTTT.

The gene calls are TRBV23-1 and TRBJ1-5; a possible D gene is TRBD1 (5 bases). TRBV23-1 is identified as an open reading frame with a role that is uncertain. The CDR3 length is 15 residues. The germline V and J ends were trimmed by 4 bases and 6 bases, with 16 bases remaining between them. The CDR3 here is CASSPRRGVGQPQHF. In DNA, the CDR3 is TGCGCCAGCAGTCCCCGTCGGGGGGTGGGTCAGCCCCAGCATTTT.

This chain links TRBV27 with TRBJ2-1; D gene unclear. The V gene lost 3 bases and the J gene lost 0 bases, with 9 bases spanning the gap. The CDR3 spans 15 residues. Looked up from germline, CDR1 is MNHEY and CDR2 is SMNVEV (reference sequence). Written as DNA, the CDR3 is TGTGCCAGCAGTTTGAATAGTCCCTCCTACAATGAGCAGTTCTTC. Amino acid sequence: CASSLNSPSYNEQFF.

This chain uses TRBV2 with TRBJ2-2, with 10 bases fitting TRBD2. Germline V CDR1 and CDR2: SNHLY, FYNNEI. The CDR3 is 16 residues long. The junction had 9 bases not matched to a gene; V was cut back by 7 bases and J by 4 bases. The CDR3 DNA is TGTGCCAGCAAAGAGCTAGCGGGAGTATCCACCGGGGAGCTGTTTTTT. Its translation is CASKELAGVSTGELFF.

This clone showed up just once. The chain has TRBV30 and TRBJ1-1; 9 bases fit TRBD1. J was trimmed by 3 bases and V by 3 bases; bases with no gene match: 23. The CDR3 is 20 amino acids. Looked up from germline, CDR1 is GTSNPN and CDR2 is SVGIG (reference sequence). CDR3 loop: CAWRYSKQGAFLLRHTEAFF. The CDR3 DNA follows: TGTGCCTGGAGATACAGTAAACAGGGGGCTTTTCTCCTACGCCACACTGAAGCTTTCTTT.